Sequencing of this TCR beta chain was carried out in a study of blood T cell repertoires in COVID-19. Study at large: Whether acute or convalescent, the COVID-19 samples came from the United States, Italy and Spain. Sample material is recorded as cDNA or gDNA derived from T cells, B-cell-depleted T cells, or PBMCs.

Germline assignment: CDR1 MGHRA and CDR2 YSYEKL. CDR3 size: 17 residues. The trim removed 5 bases at V and 6 bases at J, leaving 14 bases unmatched. Study processing details: Estimation of nucleated cell counts relied on the amplification of reference gene primers. Clones were read by immunoSEQ multiplex PCR, and TCRdb kept only the in-frame ones, dropping some. V and J calls plus clone size are reproduced from that table; the DNA served to infer D and trimming. The sample yields hundreds of thousands of clones, around 86% seen once. This chain uses TRBV4-1 with TRBJ1-4; 8 positions match TRBD1. The origin of this receptor is a man between 50 and 59 years old with acute or convalescent COVID-19. The specimen was peripheral blood. The CDR3 coding sequence is TGCGCCAGCAGCTTGAGCCAGGGGGCGAGGGGAGATGAAAAACTGTTTTTT. Its protein is CASSLSQGARGDEKLFF.